These 19 T cell receptor beta chains share one sample of origin, sequenced in a study of early T cells in non-severe SARS-CoV-2 infection (dated by TCRdb to the early 2020s). The library was generated by 5' RACE. The sequencer listed for this sample is NextSeq 500. The public reads were reanalyzed by TCRdb: fastp trimming at Q25, MiXCR alignment, in-frame beta chains only. Rows with a matching CDR3 protein are joined into one entry that keeps the most common DNA and genes. The sample table contains approximately 71,000 distinct CDR3 sequences; only one count was recorded for roughly an eighth of them. The top ten hold about 1.6% of the sample. Input material: whole blood. These receptors were obtained from an adult who was a healthcare worker with PCR-confirmed SARS-CoV-2 infection or an uninfected control (not recorded which).

This clonotype was recorded many times. V gene TRBV4-2 combines with J gene TRBJ2-1; 10 nucleotides line up with TRBD2. CDR1 is LGHNA, CDR2 YNFKEQ, per germline. The CDR3 loop spans 15 amino acids. The V segment lost 1 base and the J segment 8 bases; nucleotides outside the gene matches: 5. CDR3 coding DNA: TGTGCCAGCAGCCAAGGGCTAGCGGGGGACGATGAGCAGTTCTTC. Translated, it gives CASSQGLAGDDEQFF.

The CDR3 protein is CASSYGAGQEAFF. The CDR3 nucleotides read TGTGCCAGCAGTTACGGGGCGGGACAAGAAGCTTTCTTT. The chain links TRBV6-6 to TRBJ1-1; weak D call: TRBD1 (6 bases). The CDR3 sequence is 13 residues long. The germline gives CDR1 MNHNY, CDR2 SVGAGI (reference sequence). V was cut by 2 bases and J by 8 bases, with 12 bases left in between.

The CDR3 sequence: CASRQHTDTRTQYF. In DNA, the CDR3 is TGTGCCAGCAGGCAACATACGGACACACGGACCCAGTACTTC. The rearrangement links TRBV6-5 to TRBJ2-5, with D perhaps TRBD1 (5 bases). Germline CDR1 reads MNHEY; CDR2 reads SVGAGI. This CDR3 comprises 14 residues. V was trimmed by 6 bases and J by 7 bases, leaving 18 bases between them.

The chain combines TRBV6-2 or TRBV6-3 with TRBJ2-3; 12 nucleotides match TRBD2. CDR3 length equals 14 residues. Germline CDR1 and CDR2: MNHEY and SVGEGT. Trimming took 6 bases from V and 4 from J; bases not matched to a gene: 2. CDR3 protein: CASRPSGGADTQYF. The DNA for the CDR3 is TGTGCCAGCAGGCCTAGCGGGGGGGCAGATACGCAGTATTTT.

V usage is TRBV3-1 and J usage is TRBJ2-7; maybe TRBD1 (5 bases). Germline assignment: CDR1 LGHDT and CDR2 YNNKEL (reference sequence). V lost 0 bases and J 3 bases, leaving 9 bases between the germline ends. This CDR3 spans 14 amino acids. DNA for the CDR3: TGTGCCAGCAGCCAAGAACCAAGGGGCTACGAGCAGTACTTC. Translated: CASSQEPRGYEQYF.

This chain connects TRBV6-2 or TRBV6-3 to TRBJ2-7; D is perhaps TRBD1 or TRBD2 (5 bases each). Germline assignment: CDR1 MNHEY and CDR2 SVGEGT. V was pared by 5 bases and J by 7 bases, with 21 bases between. CDR3 length equals 15 residues. The CDR3 loop reads CASSAHRDEAREQYF. In nucleotides, the CDR3 is TGTGCCAGCAGTGCCCACCGGGACGAGGCTAGAGAGCAGTACTTC.

This chain joins TRBV12-3 or TRBV12-4 and TRBJ1-1; tentative D call: TRBD1 (5 bases). The ends were cut back, 2 bases at V and 2 bases at J, with 9 bases in the middle. The CDR3 is made up of 14 amino acids. CDR3 in amino acids: CASSLSQANTEAFF. The DNA for the CDR3 is TGTGCCAGCAGTTTATCACAGGCCAACACTGAAGCTTTCTTT.

This clonotype was detected a few times. The J gene is TRBJ2-6, the V gene TRBV6-6; 10 bases are shared with TRBD2. V lost 2 bases and J lost 2; bases outside the gene matches: 3. CDR3 size: 17 residues. Germline CDR1 MNHNY, CDR2 SVGAGI (reference sequence). Written as DNA, the CDR3 is TGTGCCAGCAGTTACGCGAGCGGGGGGGCTGGGGCCAACGTCCTGACTTTC. As protein: CASSYASGGAGANVLTF.

The J gene is TRBJ2-2, the V gene TRBV29-1; D may be TRBD2 (6 bases). The V gene's germline CDR1 is SQVTM and CDR2 ANQGSEA. With 6 bases removed from V and 5 bases from J, the gap between germline ends came to 10 bases. The CDR3 runs to 12 residues. The CDR3 DNA reads TGCAGCGTCCGCCGGGAGACCGGGGAGCTGTTTTTT. It translates to CSVRRETGELFF.

The rearrangement uses TRBV5-1 and TRBJ2-7, with 11 bases identical to TRBD2. The CDR3 is 14 residues long. The ends lost 4 bases at V and 6 bases at J; junction bases unmatched: 6. Germline-derived CDR1 and CDR2 are SGHRS and YFSETQ. The CDR3 region is CASSISGGATEQYF. The CDR3 coding sequence is TGCGCCAGCAGCATTAGCGGGGGGGCGACCGAGCAGTACTTC.

This clonotype was seen only once. The CDR3 loop is CASRVVGGTDTQYF. The CDR3 DNA is TGTGCCAGCAGGGTCGTAGGGGGCACAGATACGCAGTATTTT. J is TRBJ2-3 and V is TRBV28; possible D gene TRBD1, 5 bases. The CDR3 is 14 residues long. In germline, CDR1 is MDHEN, CDR2 SYDVKM. Trimming left V 6 bases short and J 1 base short, with 11 bases between.

The chain couples TRBV6-2 or TRBV6-3 to TRBJ2-1; 8 bases line up with TRBD2. Unmatched junction bases numbered 8, after V lost 6 bases and J lost 4 bases. Per the germline V gene, CDR1 is MNHEY and CDR2 is SVGEGT. This CDR3 comprises 15 residues. The DNA of the CDR3 is TGTGCCAGCAGCGAACTAGCGGACCAGTACAATGAGCAGTTCTTC. It encodes CASSELADQYNEQFF.

The sample holds a few counts of this clonotype. The CDR3 here is CASSEEGWTGELFF. The CDR3, as DNA: TGTGCCAGCAGTGAAGAGGGGTGGACCGGGGAGCTGTTTTTT. The chain joins TRBV2 to TRBJ2-2; possibly TRBD1 for D (5 bases). The CDR3 has 14 amino acids. Germline lookup yields CDR1 SNHLY and CDR2 FYNNEI. V was clipped by 1 base and J by 5 bases, with 8 bases between them.

This chain links TRBV6-5 with TRBJ2-7; no clear D. The V gene lost 0 bases and the J gene lost 2 bases, with 5 bases spanning the gap. Germline V gives CDR1 MNHEY, CDR2 SVGAGI. The CDR3 loop spans 13 amino acids. CDR3 DNA: TGTGCCAGCAGTTACTCGGGTCCCTACGAGCAGTACTTC. Protein: CASSYSGPYEQYF.

This clonotype has a count of ten or more. The chain couples TRBV14 to TRBJ2-5; tentative D call: TRBD1 (6 bases). Germline V gives CDR1 SGHDN, CDR2 FVKESK. The CDR3 is 14 residues long. Between the trimmed V and J ends, which lost 4 bases and 4 bases, there was a span of 13 bases. The CDR3 DNA follows: TGTGCCAGCAGCCGATCCAGGGGTCCAGAGACCCAGTACTTC. Encoded protein: CASSRSRGPETQYF.

Comments on this clonotype: The germline gene is not matched at one end of the junction; a read error may be the cause. This chain uses TRBV10-3 with TRBJ1-5; D not resolved. The CDR3 runs 13 residues. Germline assignment: CDR1 ENHRY and CDR2 SYGVKD. The CDR3 loop reads CAITEDSNQPQHF. The CDR3 DNA is TGTGCCATCACTGAGGATAGCAATCAGCCCCAGCATTTT.

This clonotype was seen more than once but under ten times. V and J are TRBV11-3 and TRBJ2-7, with D possibly matching TRBD1 (5 bases). CDR1 and CDR2 (germline): SGHNT, YENEEA. Between the trimmed V and J ends, which lost 4 bases and 1 base, there was a span of 11 bases. This CDR3 has 14 residues. CDR3 sequence (DNA): TGTGCCAGCAGCTCCGAGACAGAGTCCTACGAGCAGTACTTC. Protein sequence: CASSSETESYEQYF. The full variable domain, with the rest looked up from reference TRBV11-3 and TRBJ2-7, is EAGVVQSPRYKIIEKKQPVAFWCNPISGHNTLYWYLQNLGQGPELLIRYENEEAVDDSQLPKDRFSAERLKGVDSTLKIQPAELGDSAVYLCASSSETESYEQYFGPGTRLTVT.

This clonotype was observed many times. This chain links TRBV29-1 with TRBJ2-1, with a tentative D call TRBD2 (6 bases). Trimming took off 1 base at V and 0 bases at J, with 19 bases between the two ends. This CDR3 is 18 amino acids long. Germline CDR1 SQVTM, CDR2 ANQGSEA. CDR3 sequence: CSVEGGGIAVSSYNEQFF. The CDR3 DNA follows: TGCAGCGTTGAAGGGGGTGGGATAGCGGTTAGCTCCTACAATGAGCAGTTCTTC.

This clonotype has a count of ten or more. This sequence joins TRBV9 and TRBJ1-1; D possibly corresponds to TRBD1 (5 bases). CDR1 and CDR2 from the germline V gene are SGDLS and YYNGEE. Trimming removed 5 bases at V and 0 bases at J, with 20 bases between. The CDR3 runs to 17 residues. CDR3 sequence: CASSYVFGTGLNTEAFF. Here the CDR3 DNA reads TGTGCCAGCAGTTATGTATTCGGGACCGGTTTGAACACTGAAGCTTTCTTT. The whole variable domain, remainder taken from reference TRBV9 and TRBJ1-1, is DSGVTQTPKHLITATGQRVTLRCSPRSGDLSVYWYQQSLDQGLQFLIQYYNGEERAKGNILERFSAQQFPDLHSELNLSSLELGDSALYFCASSYVFGTGLNTEAFFGQGTRLTVV.